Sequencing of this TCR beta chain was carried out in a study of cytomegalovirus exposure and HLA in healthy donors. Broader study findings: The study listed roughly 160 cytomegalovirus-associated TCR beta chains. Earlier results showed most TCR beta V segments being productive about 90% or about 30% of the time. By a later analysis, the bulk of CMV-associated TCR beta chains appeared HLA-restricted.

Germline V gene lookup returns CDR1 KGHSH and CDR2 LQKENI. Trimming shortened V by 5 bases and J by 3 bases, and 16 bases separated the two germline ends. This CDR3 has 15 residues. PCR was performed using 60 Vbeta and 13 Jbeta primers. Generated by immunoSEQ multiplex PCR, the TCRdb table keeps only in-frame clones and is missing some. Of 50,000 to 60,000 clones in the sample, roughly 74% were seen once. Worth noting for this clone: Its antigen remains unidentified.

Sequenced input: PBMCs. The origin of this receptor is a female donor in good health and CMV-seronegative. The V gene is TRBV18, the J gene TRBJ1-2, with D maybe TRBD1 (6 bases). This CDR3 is CASSGSQGSDYGYTF. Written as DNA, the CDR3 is TGTGCCAGCTCAGGATCACAGGGATCGGACTATGGCTACACCTTC.